This T cell receptor beta chain was sequenced for a study of T cells in Graves' hyperthyroidism and ophthalmopathy. Study background: Peripheral blood collection took place at initial diagnosis, before any treatment.

This clonotype was observed many times. Germline CDR1 and CDR2: SNHLY and FYNNEI. This CDR3 is built from 15 residues. The ends lost 5 bases at V and 4 bases at J; junction bases unmatched: 9. RNA transcripts gave rise to amplified TCR beta CDR3 regions. HTBI primers were employed in a first-round RT-PCR of the TCR CDR3. TCRdb passed the multiplex PCR reads through MiXCR, listing each CDR3 protein once. The table includes hundreds of thousands of distinct CDR3 sequences, about 14% detected once. Hyperthyroidism patients were newly diagnosed, had disease duration under 2 months, and were aged 18 to 65 years. Clinical symptoms, serum thyroxine, TRAb, thyroid ultrasound and orbital computed tomography established diagnosis.

The sequence came from a woman between 18 and 29 years old with Graves' hyperthyroidism. The chain combines TRBV2 with TRBJ2-3; 7 bases map to TRBD2. The specimen sequenced was blood. CDR3 DNA: TGTGCCAGCAGTCGCGGCGGGAGTAGGGCAGATACGCAGTATTTT. Translation gives CASSRGGSRADTQYF.